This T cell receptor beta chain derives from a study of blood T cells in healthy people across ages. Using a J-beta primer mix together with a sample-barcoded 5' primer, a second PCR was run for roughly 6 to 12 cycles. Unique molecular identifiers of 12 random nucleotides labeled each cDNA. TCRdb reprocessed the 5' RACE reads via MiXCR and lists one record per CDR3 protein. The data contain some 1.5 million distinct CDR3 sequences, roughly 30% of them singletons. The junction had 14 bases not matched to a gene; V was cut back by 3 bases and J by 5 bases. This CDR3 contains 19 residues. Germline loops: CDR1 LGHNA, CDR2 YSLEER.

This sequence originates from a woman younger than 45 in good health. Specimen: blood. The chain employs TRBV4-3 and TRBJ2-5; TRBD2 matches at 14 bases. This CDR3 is CASSHTFSGLAGAGETQYF. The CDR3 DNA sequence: TGCGCCAGCAGCCATACTTTTTCGGGACTAGCGGGAGCCGGGGAGACCCAGTACTTC.